This T cell receptor (beta chain) originates from a study of T cells in Graves' hyperthyroidism and ophthalmopathy. Study-level background: Before treatment of any kind, peripheral blood was taken at initial diagnosis.

In its sample, this clonotype was seen a few times. Its specificity is unknown. Trimming removed 3 bases at V and 0 bases at J, with 18 bases between. This CDR3 has 19 residues. Per the germline V gene, CDR1 is MNHEY and CDR2 is SMNVEV (reference sequence). General observations from the study: Patients with ophthalmopathy were separated from those with stable hyperthyroidism by a 13 V-J model. The model predicted ophthalmopathy a median roughly six months before onset.

Blood was drawn at first hyperthyroidism diagnosis, before any ophthalmopathy symptoms. What was amplified from RNA transcripts were TCR beta CDR3 regions. When the TCR CDR3 underwent first-round RT-PCR, the HTBI primer set was used. TCRdb called the multiplex PCR reads again in MiXCR, with one record for every CDR3 protein. Among about 720,000 distinct CDR3 sequences listed, around 20% were seen once. The sample comprised blood. The chain employs TRBV27 and TRBJ2-6, with D maybe TRBD1 (6 bases). This clonotype was sampled from a woman between 50 and 59 years old with Graves' hyperthyroidism that later progressed to Graves' ophthalmopathy. CDR3 nucleotides: TGTGCCAGCAGTTTTAGGCAGGACAGAGGGCTCTCTGGGGCCAACGTCCTGACTTTC. It yields the protein CASSFRQDRGLSGANVLTF.